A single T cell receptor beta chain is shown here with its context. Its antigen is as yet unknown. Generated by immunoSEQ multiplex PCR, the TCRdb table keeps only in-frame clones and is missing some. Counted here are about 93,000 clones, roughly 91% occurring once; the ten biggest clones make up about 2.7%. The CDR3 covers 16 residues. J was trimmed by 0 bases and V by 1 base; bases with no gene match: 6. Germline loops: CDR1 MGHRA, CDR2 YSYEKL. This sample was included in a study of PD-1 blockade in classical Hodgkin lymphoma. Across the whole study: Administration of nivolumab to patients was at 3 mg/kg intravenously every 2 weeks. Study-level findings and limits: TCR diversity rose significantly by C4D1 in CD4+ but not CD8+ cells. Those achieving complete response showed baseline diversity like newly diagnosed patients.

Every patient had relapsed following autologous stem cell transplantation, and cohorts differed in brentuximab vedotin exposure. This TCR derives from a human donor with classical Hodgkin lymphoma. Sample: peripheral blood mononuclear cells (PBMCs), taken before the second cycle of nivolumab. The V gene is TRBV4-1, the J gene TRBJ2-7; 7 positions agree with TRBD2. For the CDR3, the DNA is TGCGCCAGCAGCCAAGGTGGGAGGGGAAGCTCCTACGAGCAGTACTTC. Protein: CASSQGGRGSSYEQYF.